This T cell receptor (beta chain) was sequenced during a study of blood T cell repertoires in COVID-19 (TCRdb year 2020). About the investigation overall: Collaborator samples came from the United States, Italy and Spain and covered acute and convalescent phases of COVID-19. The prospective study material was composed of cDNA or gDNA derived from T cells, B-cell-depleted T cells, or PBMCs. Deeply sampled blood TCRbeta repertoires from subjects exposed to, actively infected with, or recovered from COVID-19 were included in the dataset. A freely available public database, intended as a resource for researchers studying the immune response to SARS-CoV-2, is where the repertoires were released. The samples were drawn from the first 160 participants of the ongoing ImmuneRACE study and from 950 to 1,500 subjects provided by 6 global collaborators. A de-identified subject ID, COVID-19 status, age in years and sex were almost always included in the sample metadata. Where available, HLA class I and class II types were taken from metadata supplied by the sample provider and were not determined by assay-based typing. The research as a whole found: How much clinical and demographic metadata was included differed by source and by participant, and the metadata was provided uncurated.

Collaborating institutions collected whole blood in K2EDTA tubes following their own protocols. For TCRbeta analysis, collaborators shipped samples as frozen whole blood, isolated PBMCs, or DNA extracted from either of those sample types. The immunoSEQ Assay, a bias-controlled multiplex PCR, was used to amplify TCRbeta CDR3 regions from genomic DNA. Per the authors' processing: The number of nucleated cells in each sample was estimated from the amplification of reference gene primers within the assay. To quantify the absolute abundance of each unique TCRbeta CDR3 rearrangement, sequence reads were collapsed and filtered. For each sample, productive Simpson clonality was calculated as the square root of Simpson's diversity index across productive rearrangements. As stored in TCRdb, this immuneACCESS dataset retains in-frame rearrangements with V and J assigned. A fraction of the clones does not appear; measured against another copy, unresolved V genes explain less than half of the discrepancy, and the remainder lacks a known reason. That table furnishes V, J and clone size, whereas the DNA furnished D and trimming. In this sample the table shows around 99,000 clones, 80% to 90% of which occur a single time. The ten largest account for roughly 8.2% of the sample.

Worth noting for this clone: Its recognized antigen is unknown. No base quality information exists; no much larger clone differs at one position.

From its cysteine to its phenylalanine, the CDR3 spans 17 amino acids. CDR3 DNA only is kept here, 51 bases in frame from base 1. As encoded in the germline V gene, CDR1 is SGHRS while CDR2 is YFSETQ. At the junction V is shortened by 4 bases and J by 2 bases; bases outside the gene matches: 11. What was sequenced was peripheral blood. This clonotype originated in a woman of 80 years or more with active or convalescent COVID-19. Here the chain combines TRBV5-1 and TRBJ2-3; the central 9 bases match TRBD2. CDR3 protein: CASSPTIAGEYTDTQYF. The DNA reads TGCGCCAGCAGCCCCACAATAGCGGGAGAGTACACAGATACGCAGTATTTT.